The text below deals with one TCR beta chain. The time point: blood 4 weeks post-SBRT, at nephrectomy. Treatment meaning: 15 Gy SBRT to primary tumor, nephrectomy 4 weeks later. In germline, CDR1 is SEHNR, CDR2 FQNEAQ (reference sequence). The trim removed 5 bases at V and 2 bases at J, leaving 8 bases unmatched. There are 16 residues in the CDR3. Clones were read by immunoSEQ multiplex PCR, and TCRdb kept only the in-frame ones, dropping some. Of 150,000 or so clones detected, about 85% appear once; the ten largest clones hold about 11%. These data belong to a study of radiation and T cells in renal cell carcinoma.

The TCR sequence derives from a woman aged 50 to 60 with renal cell carcinoma. Source: blood, taken from a patient whose treatment included radiotherapy and nephrectomy. V usage is TRBV7-9 and J usage is TRBJ1-5, with 8 bases aligning to TRBD1. The CDR3 region has the DNA TGTGCCAGCAGCATGGGAGGACAGGGCCGCAATCAGCCCCAGCATTTT. Amino acids: CASSMGGQGRNQPQHF. The entire variable domain, with the rest obtained from reference TRBV7-9 and TRBJ1-5, is as follows: DTGVSQNPRHKITKRGQNVTFRCDPISEHNRLYWYRQTLGQGPEFLTYFQNEAQLEKSRLLSDRFSAERPKGSFSTLEIQRTEQGDSAMYLCASSMGGQGRNQPQHFGDGTRLSIL.